Presented here are 18 T cell receptor beta chains from one specimen sequenced in a study of response to subunit inactivated influenza vaccine. TCRdb used MiXCR to reprocess the RT-PCR reads, holding one entry per CDR3 protein. The sample comprises roughly 650,000 distinct CDR3 sequences, 15% to 19% of which are singletons, and around a tenth rests with the top ten. The specimen comprised PBMCs from blood, sampled less than 13 days after vaccination. The receptor set was obtained from a man in his forties or fifties who received an inactivated influenza vaccine.

This clonotype has a count of ten or more. The gene calls are TRBV24-1 and TRBJ2-4; a possible D gene is TRBD1 (5 bases). The CDR3 has 15 residues. CDR1 KGHDR and CDR2 SFDVKD come from the germline V gene. Between the trimmed V and J ends, which lost 6 bases and 8 bases, there was a span of 19 bases. The CDR3 DNA reads TGTGCCACCAGTTCAGGGCGAAGCAGGTTTGACATTCAGTACTTC. Protein product: CATSSGRSRFDIQYF.

The sample holds a few counts of this clonotype. The chain links TRBV12-3 or TRBV12-4 to TRBJ2-5; D unresolved. The ends were cut back, 4 bases at V and 0 bases at J, with 18 bases in the middle. The CDR3 length is 17 residues. CDR3 loop: CASSSLTEVDYQETQYF. CDR3 DNA sequence: TGTGCCAGCAGTTCTCTGACCGAAGTAGACTACCAAGAGACCCAGTACTTC.

Worth noting for this clonotype: Germline is not matched at one junction end, which may reflect a read error. The chain uses TRBV15 and TRBJ2-1; TRBD1 aligns across 9 bases. Germline V gene sequence: CDR1 LNHNV, CDR2 YYDKDF (reference sequence). The CDR3 extends over 18 amino acids. The CDR3 coding sequence is TGTGCCAGCAGCTCCGGGACAGGGACCGGTGGGCATTACAATGAGCAGTTCTTC. Its protein product is CASSSGTGTGGHYNEQFF. The full variable domain, in which reference TRBV15 and TRBJ2-1 provide the parts outside the CDR3, is DAMVIQNPRYQVTQFGKPVTLSCSQTLNHNVMYWYQQKSSQAPKLLFHYYDKDFNNEADTPDNFQSRRPNTSFCFLDIRSPGLGDTAMYLCASSSGTGTGGHYNEQFFGPGTRLTVL.

This clonotype was detected a few times. J is TRBJ2-7 and V is TRBV4-3; D is possibly TRBD1 (6 bases). This CDR3 is built from 16 residues. The V and J ends lost 0 bases and 0 bases respectively, with 12 bases between them. The germline gives CDR1 LGHNA, CDR2 YSLEER. CDR3 sequence reads: CASSQDNSGVSYEQYF. The CDR3 coding sequence is TGCGCCAGCAGCCAAGATAATTCAGGGGTCTCCTACGAGCAGTACTTC.

The chain joins TRBV7-2 to TRBJ2-5, with no clear D. This CDR3 contains 16 residues. The V end lost 5 bases, the J end lost 5 bases, and 21 bases lay between the germline ends. CDR1 and CDR2 (germline): SGHTA, FQGNSA. In DNA form, the CDR3 reads TGTGCCAGCAGCCCGCATTGGCCGAGCCTGGGGGAGACCCAGTACTTC. This encodes CASSPHWPSLGETQYF.

In its sample, this clonotype was seen a few times. The CDR3 region is CASSPPGLAGEYEQFF. CDR3 nucleotide sequence: TGTGCCAGCTCACCACCCGGACTAGCGGGAGAGTATGAGCAGTTCTTC. The genes are TRBV18 and TRBJ2-1; 13 nucleotides match TRBD2. The V segment lost 0 bases and the J segment 8 bases; nucleotides outside the gene matches: 4. The germline V gene has CDR1 KGHSH and CDR2 LQKENI. The CDR3 contains 16 residues.

The chain links TRBV10-1 to TRBJ2-7; TRBD1 aligns across 8 bases. CDR3 size: 15 residues. The V and J ends lost 0 bases and 0 bases, in that order; junction bases with no gene match: 1. Germline V CDR1 and CDR2: WNHNN, SYGVQD (reference sequence). The CDR3 DNA follows: TGCGCCAGCAGTGAGTCCGGGACAGGCTCCTACGAGCAGTACTTC. Its translation is CASSESGTGSYEQYF.

The sample holds a few counts of this clonotype. The chain carries TRBV4-2 and TRBJ2-4, with a tentative D call TRBD1 (5 bases). The CDR3 has 18 amino acids. V was cut by 4 bases and J by 0 bases, with 19 bases left in between. CDR1 is LGHNA and CDR2 is YNFKEQ in the germline V gene. The CDR3 DNA reads as TGTGCCAGCAGCCTACTGGACACCCGGGTGGGAGCCAAAAACATTCAGTACTTC. Protein product: CASSLLDTRVGAKNIQYF.

This chain links TRBV19 with TRBJ2-1; 7 bases line up with TRBD2. V was pared by 6 bases and J by 5 bases, with 7 bases of the junction left unmatched. This CDR3 is 14 amino acids long. Per germline, CDR1 LNHDA and CDR2 SQIVND (reference sequence). DNA for the CDR3: TGTGCCAGTAGCCGAGCGGGAACCCACAATGAGCAGTTCTTC. This gives the protein CASSRAGTHNEQFF.

The sample holds a few counts of this clonotype. V usage is TRBV18 and J usage is TRBJ2-7, with no clear D. This CDR3 is 19 amino acids long. Trimming left V 0 bases short and J 4 bases short, with 25 bases between. Per germline, CDR1 KGHSH and CDR2 LQKENI. This CDR3 is CASSPPIPLTSFRAYEQYF. The CDR3 region has the DNA TGTGCCAGCTCACCACCGATCCCTTTAACCTCATTTAGGGCTTACGAGCAGTACTTC. The full variable domain, rest sourced from reference TRBV18 and TRBJ2-7, is NAGVMQNPRHLVRRRGQEARLRCSPMKGHSHVYWYRQLPEEGLKFMVYLQKENIIDESGMPKERFSAEFPKEGPSILRIQQVVRGDSAAYFCASSPPIPLTSFRAYEQYFGPGTRLTVT.

This clonotype was detected only a few times. This sequence joins TRBV7-8 and TRBJ2-2, with 9 bases aligning to TRBD1. J lost 6 bases, V lost 6 bases, and 8 bases had no gene match. The CDR3 is 15 amino acids. Germline V gene lookup returns CDR1 SGHVS and CDR2 FQNEAQ. The CDR3: CASSLYGTGSGELFF. The DNA for the CDR3 is TGTGCCAGCAGTCTTTACGGGACAGGGTCCGGGGAGCTGTTTTTT.

This clonotype was picked up a small number of times. The J gene is TRBJ2-1, the V gene TRBV20-1; weak D call: TRBD1 (5 bases). The V end was cut by 4 bases, the J end by 7 bases, with 20 bases between. Germline V gene sequence: CDR1 DFQATT, CDR2 SNEGSKA (reference sequence). This CDR3 is 15 amino acids long. The CDR3 bases are TGCAGTGCTAACCTGGACACGCAACCAGGGAATGAGCAGTTCTTC. Protein product: CSANLDTQPGNEQFF.

A few counts support this clonotype. The chain is built from TRBV2 and TRBJ2-7; no firm D call. The CDR3 contains 12 residues. V was pared by 7 bases and J by 4 bases, with 11 bases between. The germline V gene has CDR1 SNHLY and CDR2 FYNNEI. CDR3 in DNA: TGTGCCAGCACACAGAATTCTTACGAGCAGTACTTC. The encoded protein is CASTQNSYEQYF.

The rearrangement links TRBV5-5 to TRBJ2-2; D is ambiguous. Germline V gene lookup returns CDR1 SGHKS and CDR2 YYEKEE (reference sequence). V was trimmed by 0 bases and J by 4 bases, leaving 13 bases between them. This CDR3 is built from 16 residues. Here the CDR3 reads CASSLVSALGTGELFF. The DNA of the CDR3 is TGTGCCAGCAGCTTGGTTTCCGCGTTGGGCACCGGGGAGCTGTTTTTT.

The chain joins TRBV5-6 to TRBJ2-1; a weak D match, TRBD2 (6 bases). In germline, CDR1 is SGHDT, CDR2 YYEEEE. Trimming stripped 2 bases from V and 5 bases from J, with 11 bases between. This CDR3 region has 14 residues. The CDR3 region has the DNA TGTGCCAGCAGCTTTCGGACTAAAGACAATGAGCAGTTCTTC. Protein product: CASSFRTKDNEQFF.

The V call is TRBV4-2, the J call TRBJ1-1; D is ambiguous. V lost 0 bases and J 5 bases, leaving 7 bases between the germline ends. The CDR3 runs to 13 residues. Germline values: CDR1 LGHNA, CDR2 YNFKEQ. CDR3 sequence reads: CASSQEVRTEAFF. CDR3 sequence (DNA): TGTGCCAGCAGCCAAGAGGTAAGGACTGAAGCTTTCTTT.

V is TRBV30 and J is TRBJ1-2; 7 nucleotides match TRBD1. The J segment lost 4 bases and the V segment lost 8 bases, leaving 10 bases of the junction unmatched. This CDR3 contains 13 residues. Germline CDR1 is GTSNPN and CDR2 is SVGIG (reference sequence). CDR3 DNA: TGTGCCCACAGTGTGTACAGGGGCTATGGCTACACCTTC. Its translation is CAHSVYRGYGYTF.

This clonotype was found many times. The chain joins TRBV6-5 to TRBJ2-1; maybe TRBD2 (6 bases). Trimming pared 9 bases from V and 0 bases from J, leaving 6 bases between. Germline V gene lookup returns CDR1 MNHEY and CDR2 SVGAGI. This CDR3 spans 12 amino acids. The CDR3 region has the DNA TGTGCCAGGGGAGGCTCCTACAATGAGCAGTTCTTC. This gives the protein CARGGSYNEQFF.